These 11 T cell receptor beta chains were sequenced from one sample in a study of control samples from healthy donors and cancer patients. The repertoire was sequenced with immunoSEQ multiplex PCR; TCRdb's copy has only in-frame clones and lacks some. The sample carries some 90,000 clones, roughly nine tenths recorded once. Sequenced material: blood. Receptor source: a woman aged 50 to 60 in good health.

This sequence joins TRBV7-3 and TRBJ1-1; D may be TRBD1 (5 bases). CDR1 is SGHTA, CDR2 FQGTGA, per germline. V gave up 2 bases and J gave up 4 bases, with 17 bases separating them. There are 16 residues in the CDR3. CDR3 sequence (DNA): TGTGCCAGCAGCTTATTAGTGGGGCAGGGCGTCACTGAAGCTTTCTTT. It codes for CASSLLVGQGVTEAFF. Full variable domain (missing parts from reference TRBV7-3 and TRBJ1-1): GAGVSQTPSNKVTEKGKYVELRCDPISGHTALYWYRQSLGQGPEFLIYFQGTGAADDSGLPNDRFFAVRPEGSVSTLKIQRTERGDSAVYLCASSLLVGQGVTEAFFGQGTRLTVV.

The rearrangement links TRBV10-3 to TRBJ1-1; no definite D call. Germline loops: CDR1 ENHRY, CDR2 SYGVKD. The CDR3 length is 13 residues. V was shortened by 6 bases and J by 5 bases, with 13 bases between the two germline ends. CDR3 coding DNA: TGTGCCATCAGAATGGGGATAGGTACTGAAGCTTTCTTT. Amino acids: CAIRMGIGTEAFF.

This clone was counted a single time. The chain carries TRBV15 and TRBJ2-2; TRBD1 agrees at 8 bases. Looked up from germline, CDR1 is LNHNV and CDR2 is YYDKDF (reference sequence). V gave up 3 bases and J gave up 6 bases; unmatched junction bases: 3. This CDR3 comprises 14 residues. The CDR3 sequence is CATSRDRVAGELFF. Here the CDR3 DNA reads TGTGCCACCAGCAGGGACAGGGTAGCCGGGGAGCTGTTTTTT.

The chain recombines TRBV4-1 with TRBJ1-2; D is undetermined. Trimming shortened V by 4 bases and J by 6 bases, and 12 bases separated the two germline ends. This CDR3 has 13 amino acids. The germline gives CDR1 MGHRA, CDR2 YSYEKL. CDR3 residues: CASSRLGGNGYTF. In DNA form, the CDR3 reads TGCGCCAGCAGCCGCCTGGGAGGGAATGGCTACACCTTC.

This chain joins TRBV4-1 and TRBJ1-3; weak D call: TRBD1 (5 bases). The CDR3 sequence is 12 residues long. Trimming left V 0 bases short and J 10 bases short, with 7 bases between. CDR1 MGHRA and CDR2 YSYEKL come from the germline V gene. The CDR3 DNA reads TGCGCCAGCAGCCAAGAGGCAGGGACCATATATTTT. Its translation is CASSQEAGTIYF.

The J gene is TRBJ2-2, the V gene TRBV9; 9 nucleotides line up with TRBD2. J lost 5 bases, V lost 4 bases, and 6 bases had no gene match. The CDR3 spans 15 residues. Looked up from germline, CDR1 is SGDLS and CDR2 is YYNGEE. The chain's CDR3 is CASSSPGLATGELFF. The CDR3 coding sequence is TGTGCCAGCAGCTCCCCGGGACTAGCAACCGGGGAGCTGTTTTTT.

The chain is built from TRBV18 and TRBJ1-3, with D unresolved. Germline values: CDR1 KGHSH, CDR2 LQKENI. The CDR3 loop spans 15 amino acids. With 4 bases removed from V and 0 bases from J, the gap between germline ends came to 10 bases. The CDR3, as DNA: TGTGCCAGCTCACGAGACCAATACTCTGGAAACACCATATATTTT. Residues: CASSRDQYSGNTIYF.

The V and J genes are TRBV7-9 and TRBJ2-6; 8 bases agree with TRBD1. The CDR3 length is 19 residues. Losses at the gene ends were 0 bases for V and 1 base for J; bases not matched to a gene: 8. Germline V CDR1 and CDR2: SEHNR, FQNEAQ (reference sequence). The CDR3 DNA is TGTGCCAGCAGCTTAGCGTATCGGACAGGGAGTTCTGGGGCCAACGTCCTGACTTTC. Translating gives CASSLAYRTGSSGANVLTF.

The V call is TRBV7-2, the J call TRBJ2-7; D may be TRBD1 (6 bases). The length of the CDR3 is 14 residues. V lost 1 base, J lost 0 bases, and 7 bases lay in between. Germline-derived CDR1 and CDR2 are SGHTA and FQGNSA. In DNA form, the CDR3 reads TGTGCCAGCAGCTTAGAACAGGGCTCCTACGAGCAGTACTTC. Encoded protein: CASSLEQGSYEQYF.

This chain uses TRBV7-8 with TRBJ2-1; no reliable D call. CDR1 is SGHVS, CDR2 FQNEAQ, per germline. V was clipped by 5 bases and J by 2 bases, with 13 bases between them. The CDR3 totals 15 residues. CDR3 sequence reads: CASSQGNRAYNEQFF. CDR3 DNA: TGTGCCAGCAGCCAAGGGAATAGGGCCTACAATGAGCAGTTCTTC. Complete variable domain (other parts from reference TRBV7-8 and TRBJ2-1): GAGVSQSPRYKVAKRGQDVALRCDPISGHVSLFWYQQALGQGPEFLTYFQNEAQLDKSGLPSDRFFAERPEGSVSTLKIQRTQQEDSAVYLCASSQGNRAYNEQFFGPGTRLTVL.

This chain links TRBV5-4 with TRBJ1-2, with TRBD1 matching over 7 bases. The CDR3 runs 15 residues. Germline V gene data show CDR1 as SGHNT and CDR2 as YYREEE (reference sequence). With V trimmed by 0 bases and J by 5 bases, 7 bases remained unmatched. The CDR3 loop is CASSLVGQRLYGYTF. The CDR3 DNA is TGTGCCAGCAGCTTGGTGGGACAGCGCCTATATGGCTACACCTTC.